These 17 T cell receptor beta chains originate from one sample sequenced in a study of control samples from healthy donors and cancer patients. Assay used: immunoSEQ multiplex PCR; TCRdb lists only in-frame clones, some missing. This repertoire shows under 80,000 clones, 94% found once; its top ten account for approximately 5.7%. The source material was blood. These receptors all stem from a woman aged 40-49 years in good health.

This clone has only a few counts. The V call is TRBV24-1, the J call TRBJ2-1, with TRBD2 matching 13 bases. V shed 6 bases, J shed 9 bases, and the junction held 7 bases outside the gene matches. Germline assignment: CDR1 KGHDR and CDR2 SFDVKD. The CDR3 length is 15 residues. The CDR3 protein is CATSPTSGGAAEQFF. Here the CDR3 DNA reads TGTGCCACCAGTCCAACTAGCGGGGGGGCCGCTGAGCAGTTCTTC.

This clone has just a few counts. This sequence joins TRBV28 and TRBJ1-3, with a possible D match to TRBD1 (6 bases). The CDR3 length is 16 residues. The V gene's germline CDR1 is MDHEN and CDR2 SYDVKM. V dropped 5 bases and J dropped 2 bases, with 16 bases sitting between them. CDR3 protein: CASSPPLGGPGNTIYF. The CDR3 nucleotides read TGTGCCAGCAGTCCCCCCCTGGGGGGCCCTGGAAACACCATATATTTT. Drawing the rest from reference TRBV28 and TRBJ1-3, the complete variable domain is DVKVTQSSRYLVKRTGEKVFLECVQDMDHENMFWYRQDPGLGLRLIYFSYDVKMKEKGDIPEGYSVSREKKERFSLILESASTNQTSMYLCASSPPLGGPGNTIYFGEGSWLTVV.

DNA for the CDR3: TGTGCCAGCACAGGGGGCATCTCCTACGAGCAGTACTTC. Its translation is CASTGGISYEQYF. V gene TRBV5-6 combines with J gene TRBJ2-7; 8 nucleotides line up with TRBD1. The CDR3 runs to 13 residues. Germline V gene lookup returns CDR1 SGHDT and CDR2 YYEEEE. After removal of 6 bases from V and 0 bases from J, the junction contained 2 bases not matched to a gene.

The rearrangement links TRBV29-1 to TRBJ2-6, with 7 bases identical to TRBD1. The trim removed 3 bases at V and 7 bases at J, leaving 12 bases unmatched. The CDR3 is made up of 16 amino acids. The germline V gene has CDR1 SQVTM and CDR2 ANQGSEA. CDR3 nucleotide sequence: TGCAGCGTTGAGGAACACGACAGGGACAGTGCCAACGTCCTGACTTTC. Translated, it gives CSVEEHDRDSANVLTF.

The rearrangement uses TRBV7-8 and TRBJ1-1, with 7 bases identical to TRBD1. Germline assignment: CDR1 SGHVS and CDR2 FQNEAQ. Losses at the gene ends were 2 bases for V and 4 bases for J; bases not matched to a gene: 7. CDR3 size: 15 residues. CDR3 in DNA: TGTGCCAGCAGCTTAACTGTACAGGGGACCACTGAAGCTTTCTTT. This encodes CASSLTVQGTTEAFF.

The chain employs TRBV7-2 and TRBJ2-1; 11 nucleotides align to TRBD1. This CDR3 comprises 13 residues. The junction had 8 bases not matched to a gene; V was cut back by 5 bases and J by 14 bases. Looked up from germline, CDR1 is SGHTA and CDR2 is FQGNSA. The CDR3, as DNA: TGTGCCAGCAGCCCCGGACAGGGGGCGAGGGAGTTCTTC. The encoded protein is CASSPGQGAREFF.

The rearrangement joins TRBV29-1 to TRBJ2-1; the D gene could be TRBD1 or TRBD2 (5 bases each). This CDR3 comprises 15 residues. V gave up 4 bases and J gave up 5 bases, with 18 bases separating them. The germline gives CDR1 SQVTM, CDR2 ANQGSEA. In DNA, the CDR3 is TGCAGCGTTGCAAGAGGAGGCGGACAAAACAATGAGCAGTTCTTC. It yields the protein CSVARGGGQNNEQFF.

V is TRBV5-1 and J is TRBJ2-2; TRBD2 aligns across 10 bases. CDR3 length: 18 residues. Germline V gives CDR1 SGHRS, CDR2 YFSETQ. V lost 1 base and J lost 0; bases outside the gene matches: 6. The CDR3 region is CASSLKLLAGANTGELFF. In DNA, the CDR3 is TGCGCCAGCAGCTTGAAACTCCTAGCGGGAGCGAACACCGGGGAGCTGTTTTTT.

DNA for the CDR3: TGTGCCAGCAGCTCTCGACAGGGAAACACCTACGAGCAGTACTTC. Translation gives CASSSRQGNTYEQYF. The chain carries TRBV7-9 and TRBJ2-7; 7 bases are a match to TRBD1. The germline CDR1 and CDR2 sequences are SEHNR and FQNEAQ (reference sequence). The CDR3 is made up of 15 amino acids. With 4 bases clipped from V and 2 bases from J, the junction kept 8 bases outside the gene matches. The full variable domain, completed using reference TRBV7-9 and TRBJ2-7, is DTGVSQNPRHKITKRGQNVTFRCDPISEHNRLYWYRQTLGQGPEFLTYFQNEAQLEKSRLLSDRFSAERPKGSFSTLEIQRTEQGDSAMYLCASSSRQGNTYEQYFGPGTRLTVT.

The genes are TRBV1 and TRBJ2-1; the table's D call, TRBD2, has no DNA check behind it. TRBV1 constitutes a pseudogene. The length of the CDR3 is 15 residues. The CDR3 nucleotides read TGCACCAGCAGCCAAGGCGGGAGGTTCTACAATGAGCAGTTCTTC. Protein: CTSSQGGRFYNEQFF.

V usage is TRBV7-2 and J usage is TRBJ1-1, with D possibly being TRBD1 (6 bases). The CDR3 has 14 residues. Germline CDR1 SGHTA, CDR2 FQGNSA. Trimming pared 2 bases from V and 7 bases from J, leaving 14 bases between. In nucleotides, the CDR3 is TGTGCCAGCAGCTTACATGGACAGACAGGTGAAGCTTTCTTT. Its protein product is CASSLHGQTGEAFF.

CDR3 sequence reads: CASSQNFYEQYF. The CDR3 coding sequence is TGTGCCAGCAGCCAAAATTTCTACGAGCAGTACTTC. This chain joins TRBV3-1 (or the pseudogene TRBV3-2) and TRBJ2-7; D call uncertain. Germline V gene data show CDR1 as LGHDT and CDR2 as YNNKEL (reference sequence). The CDR3 extends over 12 amino acids. V lost 2 bases, J lost 3 bases, and 5 bases lay in between.

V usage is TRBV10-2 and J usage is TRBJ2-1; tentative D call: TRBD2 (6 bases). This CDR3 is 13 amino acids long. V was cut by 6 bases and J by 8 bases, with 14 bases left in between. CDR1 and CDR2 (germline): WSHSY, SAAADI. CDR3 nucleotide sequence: TGCGCCAGCAGGTTCGGAGGGCGGGATGAGCAGTTCTTC. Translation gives CASRFGGRDEQFF.

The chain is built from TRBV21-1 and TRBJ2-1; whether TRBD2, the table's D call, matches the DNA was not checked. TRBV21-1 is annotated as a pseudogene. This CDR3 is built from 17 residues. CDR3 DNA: TGTGCCAGCAGCAAAGCATCTGGAGGGACCAGCTACAATGAGCAGTTCTTC. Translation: CASSKASGGTSYNEQFF.

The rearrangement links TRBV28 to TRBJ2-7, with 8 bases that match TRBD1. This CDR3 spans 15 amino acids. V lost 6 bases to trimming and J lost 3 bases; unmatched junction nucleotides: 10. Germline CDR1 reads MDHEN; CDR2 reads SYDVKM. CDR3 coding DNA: TGTGCCAGCAGCCCCTTTGGGACAGGTAGCTACGAGCAGTACTTC. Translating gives CASSPFGTGSYEQYF.

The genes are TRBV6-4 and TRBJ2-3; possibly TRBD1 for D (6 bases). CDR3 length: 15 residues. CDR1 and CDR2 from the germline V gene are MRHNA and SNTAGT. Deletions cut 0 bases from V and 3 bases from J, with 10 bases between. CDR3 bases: TGTGCCAGCAGTGACTCCTCAGGGGAGACAGATACGCAGTATTTT. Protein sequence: CASSDSSGETDTQYF.

Here the CDR3 reads CAISRTGREDYGYTF. The CDR3 coding sequence is TGTGCCATCAGCCGTACAGGGAGGGAGGACTATGGCTACACCTTC. The chain carries TRBV10-3 and TRBJ1-2; D is perhaps TRBD1 (6 bases). The CDR3 has 15 residues. Germline loops: CDR1 ENHRY, CDR2 SYGVKD. Trimming took off 6 bases at V and 3 bases at J, with 17 bases between the two ends.